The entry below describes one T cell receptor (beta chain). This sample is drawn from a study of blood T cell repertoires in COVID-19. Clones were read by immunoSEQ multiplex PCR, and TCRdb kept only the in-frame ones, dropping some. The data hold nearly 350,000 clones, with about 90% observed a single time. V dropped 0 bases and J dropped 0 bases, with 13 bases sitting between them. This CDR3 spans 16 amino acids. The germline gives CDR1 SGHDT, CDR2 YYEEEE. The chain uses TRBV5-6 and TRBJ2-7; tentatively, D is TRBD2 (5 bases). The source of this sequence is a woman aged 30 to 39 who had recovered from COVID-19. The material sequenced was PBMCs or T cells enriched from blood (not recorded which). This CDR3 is CASSLEGEGFSYEQYF. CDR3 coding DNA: TGTGCCAGCAGCTTGGAGGGAGAGGGCTTCTCCTACGAGCAGTACTTC.